A single sample gave rise to the 13 T cell receptor beta chains below, sequenced in a study of cytomegalovirus exposure and HLA in healthy donors (dated by TCRdb to about 2017). The library was generated by the immunoSEQ multiplex PCR assay. For the multiplex PCR, a mixture combining 60 forward primers for TCR Vbeta segments and 13 reverse primers for TCR Jbeta segments was used. In TCRdb, the immuneACCESS table is reduced to in-frame sequences with V and J assigned. These tables do not hold every clone; where another copy was compared, an unresolved V gene accounts for under half, and the others remain unexplained. This sample comprises around 160,000 clones, 80% to 90% of them detected only once. Roughly 8.8% of the sample lies in the top ten. Sequencing was done on a sample of PBMCs. The origin of the receptors is a man aged 18 to 30 in good health and CMV-seropositive.

On this clone itself: A junction boundary mismatches the germline segment, possibly from a read error. The V and J genes are TRBV5-1 and TRBJ2-1, with TRBD2 identical over 9 bases. This CDR3 comprises 15 residues. Germline V lookup: CDR1 SGHRS, CDR2 YFSETQ. Written as DNA, the CDR3 is TGCGCCAGCAGCTTGGGTCTATCGTCCGGGACTAGCACAATCTTC. Protein sequence: CASSLGLSSGTSTIF.

The table lists this clone with a count of one. The chain couples TRBV7-9 to TRBJ2-3; D possibly corresponds to TRBD1 (5 bases). This CDR3 is 14 amino acids long. V was cut by 5 bases and J by 6 bases, with 15 bases left in between. Germline V gene lookup returns CDR1 SEHNR and CDR2 FQNEAQ (reference sequence). CDR3 region: CASSQRGFGDTQYF. CDR3 bases: TGTGCCAGCAGCCAAAGGGGATTTGGGGATACGCAGTATTTT. Together with reference TRBV7-9 and TRBJ2-3, the CDR3 gives the full variable domain: DTGVSQNPRHKITKRGQNVTFRCDPISEHNRLYWYRQTLGQGPEFLTYFQNEAQLEKSRLLSDRFSAERPKGSFSTLEIQRTEQGDSAMYLCASSQRGFGDTQYFGPGTRLTVL.

The J gene is TRBJ2-7, the V gene TRBV5-4; 7 bases are shared with TRBD1. This CDR3 contains 13 residues. The germline CDR1 and CDR2 sequences are SGHNT and YYREEE (reference sequence). The J segment lost 7 bases and the V segment lost 4 bases, leaving 8 bases of the junction unmatched. Written as DNA, the CDR3 is TGTGCCAGCAGCGCAGAGACAGGGTGGGAGCAGTACTTC. Encoded protein: CASSAETGWEQYF. The variable domain in full, with the rest retrieved from reference TRBV5-4 and TRBJ2-7, is ETGVTQSPTHLIKTRGQQVTLRCSSQSGHNTVSWYQQALGQGPQFIFQYYREEENGRGNFPPRFSGLQFPNYSSELNVNALELDDSALYLCASSAETGWEQYFGPGTRLTVT.

J is TRBJ2-4 and V is TRBV19; TRBD1 agrees at 7 bases. In germline, CDR1 is LNHDA, CDR2 SQIVND (reference sequence). Trimming cost V 6 bases and J 5 bases; bases outside gene matches: 13. The CDR3 consists of 16 residues. Written as DNA, the CDR3 is TGTGCCAGTAGACGGAGACAGGGAATTGACGAAAACATTCAGTACTTC. Translation gives CASRRRQGIDENIQYF.

The chain couples TRBV7-3 to TRBJ2-1; D might be TRBD1 (7 bases). The V and J ends lost 0 bases and 8 bases respectively, with 11 bases between them. Germline CDR1 reads SGHTA; CDR2 reads FQGTGA. The CDR3 totals 14 residues. CDR3 loop: CASSLTGRGDEQFF. CDR3 sequence (DNA): TGTGCCAGCAGCTTAACGGGCAGGGGGGATGAGCAGTTCTTC.

The chain couples TRBV28 to TRBJ2-5; 9 bases agree with TRBD2. Unmatched junction bases numbered 6, after V lost 6 bases and J lost 4 bases. The CDR3 is made up of 14 amino acids. Germline values: CDR1 MDHEN, CDR2 SYDVKM. CDR3 in amino acids: CASSTQGLAETQYF. The CDR3 coding sequence is TGTGCCAGCAGCACCCAGGGACTAGCAGAGACCCAGTACTTC.

The rearrangement uses TRBV4-1 and TRBJ1-6; tentatively, D is TRBD1 (6 bases). The CDR3 extends over 18 amino acids. V was cut by 0 bases and J by 10 bases, with 22 bases left in between. The V gene's germline CDR1 is MGHRA and CDR2 YSYEKL. The CDR3 loop reads CASSQDGTGLTYVSPLHF. The CDR3 bases are TGCGCCAGCAGCCAAGATGGAACAGGGTTGACCTACGTATCACCCCTCCACTTT.

The chain couples TRBV4-1 to TRBJ2-3, with TRBD2 matching 9 bases. V was pared by 1 base and J by 2 bases, with 4 bases of the junction left unmatched. The CDR3 contains 16 residues. Germline-derived CDR1 and CDR2 are MGHRA and YSYEKL. CDR3 protein: CASSQGGGGDTDTQYF. CDR3 DNA: TGCGCCAGCAGCCAAGGAGGCGGGGGGGACACAGATACGCAGTATTTT.

This sequence joins TRBV6-5 and TRBJ2-7, with TRBD2 as a possible D gene (5 bases). With 2 bases removed from V and 2 bases from J, the gap between germline ends came to 10 bases. CDR3 length equals 14 residues. Per germline, CDR1 MNHEY and CDR2 SVGAGI. CDR3 nucleotide sequence: TGTGCCAGCAGTTACCGGGGTCCCGCCTACGAGCAGTACTTC. It codes for CASSYRGPAYEQYF.

This clone was observed once. The gene calls are TRBV19 and TRBJ2-7, with 8 bases identical to TRBD1. CDR3 length: 12 residues. Germline-derived CDR1 and CDR2 are LNHDA and SQIVND (reference sequence). The trim removed 9 bases at V and 5 bases at J, leaving 6 bases unmatched. The CDR3: CASRQGSHEQYF. The CDR3 DNA is TGTGCCAGCCGACAGGGGAGCCACGAGCAGTACTTC.

The rearrangement links TRBV4-1 to TRBJ2-1; D is undetermined. Per the germline V gene, CDR1 is MGHRA and CDR2 is YSYEKL. V was trimmed by 1 base and J by 7 bases, leaving 5 bases between them. CDR3 length: 12 amino acids. CDR3: CASSQAINEQFF. The CDR3 coding sequence is TGCGCCAGCAGCCAAGCTATTAATGAGCAGTTCTTC.

This chain connects TRBV29-1 to TRBJ1-1; D is ambiguous. Per germline, CDR1 SQVTM and CDR2 ANQGSEA. Trimming pared 4 bases from V and 1 base from J, leaving 7 bases between. The CDR3 sequence is 12 residues long. This CDR3 is CSVAGANTEAFF. The CDR3 DNA reads TGCAGCGTTGCGGGAGCGAACACTGAAGCTTTCTTT.

The chain is built from TRBV18 and TRBJ2-5; D gene uncertain. The V end lost 2 bases, the J end lost 2 bases, and 3 bases lay between the germline ends. This CDR3 is 12 amino acids long. CDR1 is KGHSH and CDR2 is LQKENI in the germline V gene. CDR3 sequence reads: CASSPEQETQYF. In nucleotides, the CDR3 is TGTGCCAGCTCACCAGAGCAAGAGACCCAGTACTTC.